The present T cell receptor (beta chain) was sequenced within a study of shared clonotypes between healthy human individuals. This clone was seen a few times. The antigen remains undetermined. Additional DNA sequences in this sample encode the identical CDR3. Under the authors' procedure: Junction-only sequences without quality scores were provided by ImmunoSEQ, so filtering was different. Profiled with immunoSEQ multiplex PCR; TCRdb holds only in-frame clones, not every one. V and J calls and clone size are given by that table; D and trimming were obtained from the DNA. The profile shows about 2,500,000 clones, just over 90% of them singletons. General study points: Estimated richness was generally greater in naive than memory subsets.

The CDR3 sequence is 12 residues long. V shed 3 bases and J shed 5 bases, with 7 bases lying between them. Germline-derived CDR1 and CDR2 are MNHEY and SVGAGI. This clonotype was obtained from a man between 18 and 35 years old in good health. This chain connects TRBV6-5 to TRBJ1-1; no clear D gene. Sequencing used naive CD4+ T cells sorted from blood. Described subset: CD45RA+ positively selected. The CDR3 reads CASSYLGTEAFF. The CDR3 DNA follows: TGTGCCAGCAGTTATTTGGGTACTGAAGCTTTCTTT.